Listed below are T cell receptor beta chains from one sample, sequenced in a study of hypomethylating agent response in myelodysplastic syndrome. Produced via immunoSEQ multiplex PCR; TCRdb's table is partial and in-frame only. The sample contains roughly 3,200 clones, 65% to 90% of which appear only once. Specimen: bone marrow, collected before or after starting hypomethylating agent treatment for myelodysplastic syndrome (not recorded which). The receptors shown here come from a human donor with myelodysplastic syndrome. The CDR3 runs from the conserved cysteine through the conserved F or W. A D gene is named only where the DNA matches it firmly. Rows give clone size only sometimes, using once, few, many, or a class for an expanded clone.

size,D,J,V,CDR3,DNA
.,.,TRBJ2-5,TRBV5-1,CASDNGQEETQYF,TGCGCCAGCGATAATGGACAAGAAGAGACCCAGTACTTC
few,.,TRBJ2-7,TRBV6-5,CASRGQLSEQYF,TGTGCCAGCCGCGGACAGCTTTCCGAGCAGTACTTC
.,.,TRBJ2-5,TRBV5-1,CASSFYQGGETQYF,TGCGCCAGCAGCTTTTACCAAGGGGGAGAGACCCAGTACTTC
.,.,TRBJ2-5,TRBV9,CASSVVTAGTQYF,TGTGCCAGCAGCGTAGTGACGGCCGGGACCCAGTACTTC
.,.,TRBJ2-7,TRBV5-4,CASSLHNSYEQYF,TGTGCCAGCAGCTTGCATAACTCCTACGAGCAGTACTTC
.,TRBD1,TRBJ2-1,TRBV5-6,CASSLDRGGNEQFF,TGTGCCAGCAGCTTGGACAGGGGCGGCAATGAGCAGTTCTTC
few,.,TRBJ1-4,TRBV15,CATSNRAGEKLFF,TGTGCCACCAGCAACAGGGCGGGGGAAAAACTGTTTTTT
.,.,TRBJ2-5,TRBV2,CASRVREGETQYF,TGTGCCAGCAGAGTTCGGGAAGGAGAGACCCAGTACTTC
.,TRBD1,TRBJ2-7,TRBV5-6,CASSLAGQGREQYF,TGTGCCAGCAGCTTGGCGGGACAGGGTCGGGAGCAGTACTTC
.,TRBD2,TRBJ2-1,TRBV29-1,CSGAWWGGSYNEQFF,TGCAGCGGCGCGTGGTGGGGGGGATCCTACAATGAGCAGTTCTTC
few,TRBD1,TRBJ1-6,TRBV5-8,CASSYRGNSPLHF,TGTGCCAGCAGCTACAGGGGAAATTCACCCCTCCACTTT
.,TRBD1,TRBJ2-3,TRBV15,CATSKLTGGGPDTQYF,TGTGCCACCAGCAAACTGACAGGGGGGGGACCAGATACGCAGTATTTT
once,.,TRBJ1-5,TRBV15,CATSSGGEDGQPQHF,TGTGCCACCAGCAGTGGTGGGGAGGATGGTCAGCCCCAGCATTTT
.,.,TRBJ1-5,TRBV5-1,CASSPAGGPSQPQHF,TGCGCCAGCAGCCCCGCTGGGGGTCCCAGTCAGCCCCAGCATTTT
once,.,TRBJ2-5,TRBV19,CASNHRGGETQYF,TGTGCCAGCAATCACAGGGGAGGAGAGACCCAGTACTTC